The 26 T cell receptor beta chains below come from one sample, sequenced in a study of blood T cell repertoires in COVID-19. Assay used: immunoSEQ multiplex PCR; TCRdb lists only in-frame clones, some missing. The sample yields about 300,000 clones, around 84% seen once. The sequenced material came from peripheral blood. Receptors originate from a human donor with COVID-19, enrolled during active disease. The donor label of this sample is uncertain.

This clone was picked up one time. This chain joins TRBV15 and TRBJ1-5, with a weak D call TRBD1 (6 bases). The V and J ends lost 0 bases and 5 bases respectively, with 11 bases between them. CDR3 size: 15 residues. CDR1 and CDR2 (germline): LNHNV, YYDKDF (reference sequence). DNA for the CDR3: TGTGCCACCAGCAGAGATACTACAGGGTATCAGCCCCAGCATTTT. This codes for CATSRDTTGYQPQHF.

This chain connects TRBV28 to TRBJ2-7; a possible D gene is TRBD1 (6 bases). The CDR3 totals 15 residues. The V end was cut by 6 bases, the J end by 2 bases, with 17 bases between. Germline values: CDR1 MDHEN, CDR2 SYDVKM. The CDR3: CASRPGQPRPYEQYF. CDR3 DNA sequence: TGTGCCAGCAGACCCGGACAGCCAAGACCCTACGAGCAGTACTTC.

The chain has TRBV5-1 and TRBJ2-1; 14 nucleotides line up with TRBD2. J gave up 9 bases and V 4 bases, and 9 bases lay outside the gene matches. This CDR3 has 16 residues. In germline, CDR1 is SGHRS, CDR2 YFSETQ. CDR3 sequence (DNA): TGCGCCAGCAGCCCGGGGACTAGCGGGAGTTCGGTTGAGCAGTTCTTC. As protein: CASSPGTSGSSVEQFF. Full variable domain (outside the CDR3, taken from reference TRBV5-1 and TRBJ2-1): KAGVTQTPRYLIKTRGQQVTLSCSPISGHRSVSWYQQTPGQGLQFLFEYFSETQRNKGNFPGRFSGRQFSNSRSEMNVSTLELGDSALYLCASSPGTSGSSVEQFFGPGTRLTVL.

The CDR3 region is CASSYSGAFTDTQYF. DNA of the CDR3: TGTGCCAGCAGTTACTCGGGGGCCTTCACAGATACGCAGTATTTT. The rearrangement joins TRBV6-5 to TRBJ2-3, with D maybe TRBD1 (6 bases). Trimming pared 0 bases from V and 2 bases from J, leaving 9 bases between. The CDR3 covers 15 residues. Germline assignment: CDR1 MNHEY and CDR2 SVGAGI.

The chain carries TRBV19 and TRBJ2-7; 8 bases agree with TRBD1. The V gene end was trimmed by 4 bases and the J gene end by 0 bases; junction bases not matched to a gene: 2. The CDR3 extends over 14 amino acids. Germline V gives CDR1 LNHDA, CDR2 SQIVND (reference sequence). CDR3 DNA: TGTGCCAGTAGTAATCAGGGGGCCTCCTACGAGCAGTACTTC. Translation: CASSNQGASYEQYF.

The rearrangement uses TRBV5-1 and TRBJ2-3; 9 nucleotides agree with TRBD2. The ends lost 5 bases at V and 7 bases at J; junction bases unmatched: 8. CDR3 length: 14 residues. Germline CDR1 is SGHRS and CDR2 is YFSETQ. The CDR3 sequence: CASSLAGEGNTQYF. The CDR3 DNA is TGCGCCAGCAGTTTAGCGGGAGAAGGGAATACGCAGTATTTT.

J is TRBJ2-7 and V is TRBV6-5; TRBD1 aligns across 8 bases. Germline V gene sequence: CDR1 MNHEY, CDR2 SVGAGI. This CDR3 contains 15 residues. With V trimmed by 6 bases and J by 2 bases, 9 bases remained unmatched. The CDR3 DNA sequence: TGTGCCAGCAGGCAAACGACAGGGGAGACCTACGAGCAGTACTTC. Translating gives CASRQTTGETYEQYF.

Only one count was recorded for this clone. The V gene is TRBV19, the J gene TRBJ1-1; no firm D call. The germline gives CDR1 LNHDA, CDR2 SQIVND (reference sequence). The CDR3 loop spans 13 amino acids. V dropped 3 bases and J dropped 3 bases, with 8 bases sitting between them. CDR3: CASSMGRDTEAFF. The CDR3 nucleotides read TGTGCCAGTAGTATGGGGAGGGACACTGAAGCTTTCTTT.

The CDR3 protein is CASTLGGQGWGEQFF. The CDR3, as DNA: TGTGCCAGCACCCTCGGTGGACAGGGGTGGGGTGAGCAGTTCTTC. The rearrangement uses TRBV27 and TRBJ2-1; 9 bases are shared with TRBD1. The trim removed 7 bases at V and 9 bases at J, leaving 13 bases unmatched. The CDR3 contains 15 residues. Germline CDR1 MNHEY, CDR2 SMNVEV (reference sequence).

This rearrangement joins TRBV5-6 to TRBJ2-2; 11 nucleotides match TRBD2. This CDR3 spans 17 amino acids. J lost 5 bases, V lost 5 bases, and 11 bases had no gene match. Germline V CDR1 and CDR2: SGHDT, YYEEEE. CDR3 loop: CASRLLAGAAETGELFF. The CDR3 DNA sequence: TGTGCCAGCAGATTACTAGCGGGAGCTGCGGAGACCGGGGAGCTGTTTTTT.

The chain is built from TRBV15 and TRBJ2-2; D might be TRBD2 (5 bases). The V and J ends lost 0 bases and 5 bases respectively, with 13 bases between them. Germline lookup yields CDR1 LNHNV and CDR2 YYDKDF (reference sequence). The CDR3 is made up of 16 amino acids. The CDR3 region is CATSRDYDPGTGELFF. CDR3 sequence (DNA): TGTGCCACCAGCAGAGATTACGACCCGGGAACCGGGGAGCTGTTTTTT.

The J gene is TRBJ1-1, the V gene TRBV30; unclear D gene. V was shortened by 1 base and J by 5 bases, with 11 bases between the two germline ends. This CDR3 is built from 13 residues. CDR1 GTSNPN and CDR2 SVGIG come from the germline V gene (reference sequence). CDR3 loop: CAWSEGGLTEAFF. Written as DNA, the CDR3 is TGTGCCTGGAGTGAAGGAGGGTTAACTGAAGCTTTCTTT.

V is TRBV6-5 and J is TRBJ2-3, with D perhaps matching TRBD1 (6 bases). V shed 6 bases and J shed 2 bases, with 12 bases lying between them. This CDR3 comprises 14 residues. Germline assignment: CDR1 MNHEY and CDR2 SVGAGI. CDR3 coding DNA: TGTGCCAGCAGCCCCCGGGACAACACAGATACGCAGTATTTT. It specifies CASSPRDNTDTQYF.

This rearrangement joins TRBV9 to TRBJ2-1; maybe TRBD1 (5 bases). The germline CDR1 and CDR2 sequences are SGDLS and YYNGEE. The CDR3 sequence is 13 residues long. V was trimmed by 2 bases and J by 5 bases, leaving 8 bases between them. This chain's CDR3 is CASSVWGNNEQFF. CDR3 nucleotides: TGTGCCAGCAGCGTTTGGGGCAACAATGAGCAGTTCTTC.

This clone has a handful of counts. V and J are TRBV7-2 and TRBJ2-5; 9 bases fit TRBD1. The CDR3 length is 14 residues. Germline V CDR1 and CDR2: SGHTA, FQGNSA. With 3 bases clipped from V and 10 bases from J, the junction kept 9 bases outside the gene matches. CDR3 sequence reads: CASSFRDRESGQYF. The CDR3 region has the DNA TGTGCCAGCAGCTTCCGGGACAGGGAATCGGGCCAGTACTTC. The complete variable domain, with remaining parts taken from reference TRBV7-2 and TRBJ2-5, reads GAGVSQSPSNKVTEKGKDVELRCDPISGHTALYWYRQSLGQGLEFLIYFQGNSAPDKSGLPSDRFSAERTGGSVSTLTIQRTQQEDSAVYLCASSFRDRESGQYFGPGTRLLVL.

The chain carries TRBV30 and TRBJ2-3; a possible D gene is TRBD2 (5 bases). V was shortened by 2 bases and J by 0 bases, with 12 bases between the two germline ends. This CDR3 is built from 15 residues. Germline V gives CDR1 GTSNPN, CDR2 SVGIG (reference sequence). In DNA form, the CDR3 reads TGTGCCTGGAGTCGGAGCGGTACTAGCACAGATACGCAGTATTTT. It yields the protein CAWSRSGTSTDTQYF.

This sequence joins TRBV7-2 and TRBJ2-5; 10 nucleotides line up with TRBD2. CDR3 size: 15 residues. V trimming: 5 bases; J trimming: 9 bases; junction bases outside the gene matches: 12. Germline V gene sequence: CDR1 SGHTA, CDR2 FQGNSA. CDR3 loop: CASSIPGLARRAQYF. In DNA form, the CDR3 reads TGTGCCAGCAGCATTCCGGGACTAGCGCGCCGGGCCCAGTACTTC. Full variable domain (missing parts from reference TRBV7-2 and TRBJ2-5): GAGVSQSPSNKVTEKGKDVELRCDPISGHTALYWYRQSLGQGLEFLIYFQGNSAPDKSGLPSDRFSAERTGGSVSTLTIQRTQQEDSAVYLCASSIPGLARRAQYFGPGTRLLVL.

V is TRBV30 and J is TRBJ1-6, with D possibly being TRBD1 (6 bases). Germline V CDR1 and CDR2: GTSNPN, SVGIG (reference sequence). The CDR3 is 15 amino acids. Trimming removed 0 bases at V and 6 bases at J, with 12 bases between. The CDR3 loop is CAWSVITGTNSPLHF. CDR3 sequence (DNA): TGTGCCTGGAGTGTCATCACAGGGACTAATTCACCCCTCCACTTT. Combining the CDR3 with reference TRBV30 and TRBJ1-6 gives the whole variable domain SQTIHQWPATLVQPVGSPLSLECTVEGTSNPNLYWYRQAAGRGLQLLFYSVGIGQISSEVPQNLSASRPQDRQFILSSKKLLLSDSGFYLCAWSVITGTNSPLHFGNGTRLTVT.

The chain recombines TRBV5-6 with TRBJ2-7, with 13 bases lining up with TRBD2. CDR1 and CDR2 (germline): SGHDT, YYEEEE. V trimming: 5 bases; J trimming: 0 bases; junction bases outside the gene matches: 5. CDR3 length: 16 amino acids. CDR3 region: CASRGLAGVSSYEQYF. Here the CDR3 DNA reads TGTGCCAGCAGAGGACTAGCGGGAGTGAGCTCCTACGAGCAGTACTTC. The variable domain in full, completed from reference TRBV5-6 and TRBJ2-7, reads DAGVTQSPTHLIKTRGQQVTLRCSPKSGHDTVSWYQQALGQGPQFIFQYYEEEERQRGNFPDRFSGHQFPNYSSELNVNALLLGDSALYLCASRGLAGVSSYEQYFGPGTRLTVT.

The rearrangement uses TRBV5-1 and TRBJ1-2, with 7 bases matching TRBD1. Germline V gene lookup returns CDR1 SGHRS and CDR2 YFSETQ. This CDR3 comprises 16 residues. Germline trimming cut 4 bases from V and 6 bases from J; bases unmatched to any gene: 15. This CDR3 is CASSAHSSDRRDGYTF. DNA of the CDR3: TGCGCCAGCAGCGCACACTCTTCGGACAGGCGGGATGGCTACACCTTC.

Concerning this clone: Other DNA sequences in the same sample also yield this CDR3. The gene calls are TRBV12-3 or TRBV12-4 and TRBJ1-2, with no clear D. This CDR3 contains 12 residues. Between the trimmed V and J ends, which lost 1 base and 4 bases, there was a span of 4 bases. The CDR3 here is CASSLDSYGYTF. CDR3 nucleotides: TGTGCCAGCAGTTTAGACTCCTATGGCTACACCTTC.

The chain is built from TRBV3-1 (or the pseudogene TRBV3-2) and TRBJ2-7, with TRBD2 as a possible D gene (7 bases). With 4 bases removed from V and 6 bases from J, the gap between germline ends came to 16 bases. The CDR3 has 14 residues. Germline V gene lookup returns CDR1 LGHDT and CDR2 YNNKEL (reference sequence). The CDR3 is CASSPQTGGREQYF. The CDR3 nucleotides read TGTGCCAGCAGCCCACAGACCGGGGGGCGCGAGCAGTACTTC.

The chain has TRBV9 and TRBJ2-7, with TRBD2 matching over 8 bases. The length of the CDR3 is 17 residues. The junction had 16 bases not matched to a gene; V was cut back by 3 bases and J by 5 bases. The germline V gene encodes CDR1 SGDLS and CDR2 YYNGEE. In DNA, the CDR3 is TGTGCCAGCAGCGACCCCGGGGGAGCGGGAGTCGGGAACGAGCAGTACTTC. It yields the protein CASSDPGGAGVGNEQYF.

This rearrangement joins TRBV4-3 to TRBJ2-3; 9 nucleotides agree with TRBD1. The germline gives CDR1 LGHNA, CDR2 YSLEER. V shed 8 bases, J shed 3 bases, and the junction held 6 bases outside the gene matches. The CDR3 has 14 amino acids. The CDR3 nucleotides read TGCGCCAGCCTTCGGACAGGGGAAACAGATACGCAGTATTTT. Protein product: CASLRTGETDTQYF.

The V and J genes are TRBV12-3 or TRBV12-4 and TRBJ2-3; D unresolved. There are 12 residues in the CDR3. V lost 8 bases and J 6 bases, leaving 12 bases between the germline ends. CDR3 in DNA: TGTGCCAGCCGTCGGGTACGGGATACGCAGTATTTT. This codes for CASRRVRDTQYF.

The CDR3 DNA reads as TGCGCCAGCAGCTATGGACTAGCGGGAGGAATCGACAATGAGCAGTTCTTC. Its protein product is CASSYGLAGGIDNEQFF. The V gene is TRBV5-1, the J gene TRBJ2-1; 14 bases line up with TRBD2. Trimming removed 3 bases from V and 5 bases from J; junction bases left unmatched: 7. Germline loops: CDR1 SGHRS, CDR2 YFSETQ. The CDR3 consists of 17 residues.